This entry describes one T cell receptor (beta chain). Its antigen is still unknown. Trimming took 4 bases from V and 2 from J, leaving 17 bases between them. Germline V gene data show CDR1 as LNHDA and CDR2 as SQIVND (reference sequence). The CDR3 contains 17 residues. The data were obtained in a study of cytomegalovirus exposure and HLA in healthy donors. The study's findings and limits: A few CMV-associated chains were confirmed in vitro to be specific for CMV antigens. It was reported that the classifier diagnosed cytomegalovirus status with high specificity and sensitivity in both the original and validation cohorts. TCR sequences were mostly rare, though some public TCRs occurred in many donors. TCR beta chains numbering 164 were designated cytomegalovirus-associated.

Measured with immunoSEQ multiplex PCR; TCRdb has only the in-frame clones, and not every one. This sample has some 98,000 clones; approximately 88% occur once, and the top ten carry roughly 4.3%. V gene TRBV19 combines with J gene TRBJ2-2, with D possibly being TRBD1 (6 bases). The source material was PBMCs. The TCR originated in a woman aged 30 to 39 in good health and CMV-seronegative. In DNA, the CDR3 is TGTGCCAGTAGTAAAGGACAGCTCTCCTTTAACACCGGGGAGCTGTTTTTT. It is translated as CASSKGQLSFNTGELFF.